The 27 T cell receptor beta chains given below trace back to one sample, sequenced in a study of T cell changes during pregnancy in multiple sclerosis. Profiling relied on immunoSEQ multiplex PCR, and the TCRdb table lists in-frame clones only, not all of them. The sample records under 95,000 clones, 85% to 95% being singletons. Source: peripheral blood, taken in the second trimester of pregnancy. The receptor source for this set is a female donor in good health, enrolled as a control in a pregnancy study.

The sample holds one count of this clone. J is TRBJ2-1 and V is TRBV5-1; D call uncertain. V gave up 2 bases and J gave up 5 bases, with 14 bases separating them. The CDR3 spans 15 residues. Germline CDR1 and CDR2: SGHRS and YFSETQ. The CDR3 protein is CASSFRLAQDNEQFF. DNA for the CDR3: TGCGCCAGCAGCTTCCGATTAGCCCAAGACAATGAGCAGTTCTTC.

The V gene is TRBV9, the J gene TRBJ2-7, with TRBD2 matching 10 bases. Germline V gives CDR1 SGDLS, CDR2 YYNGEE. There are 14 residues in the CDR3. V lost 4 bases, J lost 4 bases, and 5 bases stayed unmatched. CDR3 loop: CASSPRTSGYEQYF. The CDR3 DNA sequence: TGTGCCAGCAGCCCCCGGACTAGCGGTTACGAGCAGTACTTC.

V usage is TRBV19 and J usage is TRBJ2-7, with D possibly matching TRBD1 (7 bases). The germline V gene has CDR1 LNHDA and CDR2 SQIVND (reference sequence). The length of the CDR3 is 13 residues. V lost 5 bases and J 3 bases, leaving 11 bases between the germline ends. The CDR3 loop is CASSAGQNYEQYF. For the CDR3, the DNA is TGTGCCAGTAGTGCGGGACAGAACTACGAGCAGTACTTC.

The chain joins TRBV5-1 to TRBJ1-1; D ambiguous. The CDR3 is 13 amino acids. Germline CDR1 SGHRS, CDR2 YFSETQ. Trimming took 0 bases from V and 8 from J, leaving 11 bases between them. The CDR3 bases are TGCGCCAGCAGCTTGGGGCAAAGACTCGAAGCTTTCTTT. Its translation is CASSLGQRLEAFF. The full variable domain, with the rest looked up from reference TRBV5-1 and TRBJ1-1, is KAGVTQTPRYLIKTRGQQVTLSCSPISGHRSVSWYQQTPGQGLQFLFEYFSETQRNKGNFPGRFSGRQFSNSRSEMNVSTLELGDSALYLCASSLGQRLEAFFGQGTRLTVV.

The chain uses TRBV27 and TRBJ1-5, with D possibly matching TRBD1 (5 bases). Germline V lookup: CDR1 MNHEY, CDR2 SMNVEV (reference sequence). V lost 2 bases to trimming and J lost 4 bases, with 9 bases between them. The CDR3 extends over 14 amino acids. Written as DNA, the CDR3 is TGTGCCAGCAGTTTAAGGCAGGGTAATCAGCCCCAGCATTTT. Its translation: CASSLRQGNQPQHF.

J is TRBJ2-3 and V is TRBV28; a weak D match, TRBD1 (6 bases). The CDR3 contains 17 residues. CDR1 and CDR2 from the germline V gene are MDHEN and SYDVKM. The V gene lost 6 bases and the J gene lost 1 base, with 20 bases spanning the gap. The CDR3 here is CASSFPITGTRTDTQYF. CDR3 DNA sequence: TGTGCCAGCAGCTTTCCAATCACAGGGACCCGCACAGATACGCAGTATTTT.

This sequence joins TRBV4-2 and TRBJ2-3, with D possibly being TRBD1 (7 bases). This CDR3 is 17 amino acids long. The germline CDR1 and CDR2 sequences are LGHNA and YNFKEQ. V was cut by 4 bases and J by 2 bases, with 19 bases left in between. For the CDR3, the DNA is TGTGCCAGCAGCCCAACCTGGGCAGGGGGGACCACAGATACGCAGTATTTT. Translated, it gives CASSPTWAGGTTDTQYF.

The V gene is TRBV2, the J gene TRBJ1-6; possibly TRBD1 for D (5 bases). The germline V and J ends were trimmed by 6 bases and 6 bases, with 15 bases remaining between them. This CDR3 has 15 amino acids. CDR1 and CDR2 (germline): SNHLY, FYNNEI. CDR3: CASSPAGSGNSPLHF. The CDR3 bases are TGTGCCAGCAGCCCTGCAGGGTCTGGTAATTCACCCCTCCACTTT. Combining the CDR3 with reference TRBV2 and TRBJ1-6 gives the whole variable domain EPEVTQTPSHQVTQMGQEVILRCVPISNHLYFYWYRQILGQKVEFLVSFYNNEISEKSEIFDDQFSVERPDGSNFTLKIRSTKLEDSAMYFCASSPAGSGNSPLHFGNGTRLTVT.

This clone showed up just once. V gene TRBV29-1 combines with J gene TRBJ2-5; the D gene is possibly TRBD1 (6 bases). The CDR3 length is 9 residues. The germline V gene has CDR1 SQVTM and CDR2 ANQGSEA. The CDR3 is CNPPGAQYF. CDR3 sequence (DNA): TGCAACCCCCCAGGGGCCCAGTACTTC.

This clone was recorded only once. This chain joins TRBV29-1 and TRBJ2-7; 8 nucleotides align to TRBD1. CDR1 is SQVTM, CDR2 ANQGSEA, per germline. The CDR3 consists of 12 residues. J gave up 3 bases and V 3 bases, and 1 base lay outside the gene matches. In DNA form, the CDR3 reads TGCAGCGTTGAGGACAGGGTCTACGAGCAGTACTTC. It encodes CSVEDRVYEQYF.

In its sample, this clone was seen once. The chain combines TRBV27 with TRBJ2-3; D perhaps matches TRBD1 (6 bases). The ends were cut back, 3 bases at V and 2 bases at J, with 12 bases in the middle. Germline assignment: CDR1 MNHEY and CDR2 SMNVEV (reference sequence). CDR3 size: 15 residues. The DNA for the CDR3 is TGTGCCAGCAGTTTGTATTACAGGGTCACAGATACGCAGTATTTT. Encoded protein: CASSLYYRVTDTQYF.

V and J are TRBV28 and TRBJ2-3; D not certain. The CDR3 has 12 residues. Germline CDR1 MDHEN, CDR2 SYDVKM. Between the trimmed V and J ends, which lost 3 bases and 7 bases, there was a span of 8 bases. The CDR3 protein is CASSLSRYTQYF. The DNA for the CDR3 is TGTGCCAGCAGTTTGAGTCGGTATACGCAGTATTTT.

The chain links TRBV14 to TRBJ2-1; 13 bases fit TRBD2. With V trimmed by 4 bases and J by 7 bases, 7 bases remained unmatched. The CDR3 loop spans 16 amino acids. The V gene's germline CDR1 is SGHDN and CDR2 FVKESK. CDR3 loop: CASSPFWTSGRNEQFF. The CDR3 bases are TGTGCCAGCAGCCCATTCTGGACTAGCGGGAGAAATGAGCAGTTCTTC.

The chain couples TRBV5-1 to TRBJ2-7; maybe TRBD2 (6 bases). The length of the CDR3 is 15 residues. Trimming took 0 bases from V and 2 from J, leaving 12 bases between them. Germline V gene data show CDR1 as SGHRS and CDR2 as YFSETQ. The CDR3 sequence: CASSLGAGTAYEQYF. CDR3 bases: TGCGCCAGCAGCTTGGGGGCGGGAACGGCCTACGAGCAGTACTTC.

This chain uses TRBV20-1 with TRBJ2-7, with D perhaps TRBD1 (5 bases). This CDR3 is built from 11 residues. V gave up 6 bases and J gave up 2 bases, with 8 bases separating them. Germline CDR1 and CDR2: DFQATT and SNEGSKA (reference sequence). The CDR3 region is CSATTAYEQYF. The CDR3 DNA follows: TGCAGTGCCACGACAGCCTACGAGCAGTACTTC.

This sequence joins TRBV19 and TRBJ2-3; 8 nucleotides line up with TRBD1. Trimming cost V 4 bases and J 6 bases; bases outside gene matches: 9. This CDR3 has 15 amino acids. The germline gives CDR1 LNHDA, CDR2 SQIVND (reference sequence). The CDR3 protein is CASSTISGGVDTQYF. CDR3 in DNA: TGTGCCAGTAGTACGATCTCAGGGGGCGTCGATACGCAGTATTTT.

The V gene is TRBV28, the J gene TRBJ2-7; 8 positions match TRBD2. Germline-derived CDR1 and CDR2 are MDHEN and SYDVKM. CDR3 length: 19 residues. V lost 2 bases and J lost 3; bases outside the gene matches: 18. CDR3: CASSLGMGISAGAGYEQYF. The CDR3 DNA reads as TGTGCCAGCAGTTTAGGAATGGGTATTTCAGCGGGAGCGGGCTACGAGCAGTACTTC.

V gene TRBV23-1 combines with J gene TRBJ1-5, with 9 nucleotides matching TRBD1. TRBV23-1 is annotated as an ORF whose role is uncertain. This CDR3 is 18 amino acids long. Trimming took 8 bases from V and 2 from J; bases not matched to a gene: 16. The CDR3 reads CASWVRDRECRGNQPQHF. The CDR3 coding sequence is TGCGCCAGCTGGGTCCGGGACAGGGAATGCAGGGGCAATCAGCCCCAGCATTTT.

The chain joins TRBV7-2 to TRBJ2-3; D possibly corresponds to TRBD2 (5 bases). Trimming took 8 bases from V and 2 from J, leaving 11 bases between them. Germline CDR1 reads SGHTA; CDR2 reads FQGNSA. The CDR3 covers 13 residues. CDR3 loop: CASQRSITDTQYF. The DNA for the CDR3 is TGTGCCAGCCAGCGGAGTATCACAGATACGCAGTATTTT.

The genes are TRBV27 and TRBJ2-1; 8 bases fit TRBD2. Germline-derived CDR1 and CDR2 are MNHEY and SMNVEV (reference sequence). The CDR3 extends over 15 amino acids. The V and J ends lost 4 bases and 5 bases, in that order; junction bases with no gene match: 7. The CDR3 DNA is TGTGCCAGCAGTTCAAGCGGGAGATATAACAATGAGCAGTTCTTC. It yields the protein CASSSSGRYNNEQFF.

This sequence joins TRBV5-1 and TRBJ2-1; D unclear. Between the trimmed V and J ends, which lost 4 bases and 0 bases, there was a span of 8 bases. The CDR3 is 14 amino acids. Per the germline V gene, CDR1 is SGHRS and CDR2 is YFSETQ. This CDR3 reads CASSAEASYNEQFF. In nucleotides, the CDR3 is TGCGCCAGCAGCGCCGAGGCCTCCTACAATGAGCAGTTCTTC.

The chain joins TRBV7-2 to TRBJ2-1, with 10 nucleotides matching TRBD2. V shed 5 bases, J shed 8 bases, and the junction held 6 bases outside the gene matches. Germline-derived CDR1 and CDR2 are SGHTA and FQGNSA. The CDR3 has 14 amino acids. The CDR3 DNA reads TGTGCCAGCAGCACCCTAGCGGGAGACTATGAGCAGTTCTTC. It specifies CASSTLAGDYEQFF.

Judged by abundance, this clone is medium-sized. The DNA for the CDR3 is TGTGCCAGCAGTGGGCCAACAAAACTGTTTTTT. Its translation is CASSGPTKLFF. This sequence joins TRBV25-1 and TRBJ1-4; no definite D call. The germline V gene encodes CDR1 MGHDK and CDR2 SYGVNS. V shed 4 bases and J shed 10 bases, with 7 bases lying between them. The CDR3 has 11 residues.

This chain links TRBV7-9 with TRBJ2-1, with unresolved D. From germline, CDR1 is SEHNR and CDR2 FQNEAQ (reference sequence). Deletions cut 1 base from V and 7 bases from J, with 5 bases between. The CDR3 totals 12 residues. The CDR3 DNA follows: TGTGCCAGCAGCTTAGTGGCTAATGAGCAGTTCTTC. Translation gives CASSLVANEQFF.

The chain couples TRBV28 to TRBJ2-3; D gene ambiguous. V gave up 6 bases and J gave up 4 bases, with 17 bases separating them. This CDR3 spans 15 amino acids. Germline V lookup: CDR1 MDHEN, CDR2 SYDVKM. DNA of the CDR3: TGTGCCAGCAGCCCGGCGAAGGCAGGCGCAGATACGCAGTATTTT. Protein sequence: CASSPAKAGADTQYF.

The rearrangement joins TRBV6-1 to TRBJ2-7, with D possibly matching TRBD2 (7 bases). V was trimmed by 2 bases and J by 3 bases, leaving 17 bases between them. This CDR3 has 16 residues. Germline CDR1 is MNHNS and CDR2 is SASEGT. In DNA form, the CDR3 reads TGTGCCAGCAGTGAATTGGGACACGGGAGGCTCTACGAGCAGTACTTC. It specifies CASSELGHGRLYEQYF.

The J gene is TRBJ1-5, the V gene TRBV28, with D possibly being TRBD1 (5 bases). Germline assignment: CDR1 MDHEN and CDR2 SYDVKM. The CDR3 extends over 15 amino acids. Trimming left V 5 bases short and J 6 bases short, with 17 bases between. CDR3: CASSPGQGDSQPQHF. As DNA, the CDR3 is TGTGCCAGCAGTCCGGGGCAAGGGGACTCTCAGCCCCAGCATTTT.